What follows describes a single TCR beta chain. The data were obtained in a study of shared clonotypes between healthy human individuals. The table came from immunoSEQ multiplex PCR; TCRdb's copy has only in-frame clones and leaves some out. The sample includes a few hundred thousand clones, approximately 97% seen only once; the top ten take about 0.057%. Germline lookup yields CDR1 SGHTA and CDR2 FQGNSA. V lost 5 bases, J lost 4 bases, and 4 bases stayed unmatched. CDR3 size: 14 residues. This TCR came from a woman in her twenties or thirties in good health. Specimen: naive CD4+ T cells sorted from blood. Noted subset: CD45RA+ positively selected. The chain recombines TRBV7-2 with TRBJ1-4; 7 positions match TRBD1. The CDR3 loop reads CASSTGQINEKLFF. The CDR3 coding sequence is TGTGCCAGCAGCACGGGACAGATTAATGAAAAACTGTTTTTT.